This T cell receptor beta chain appears in the sequencing data of a study of T cells and Merkel cell carcinoma outcomes. Germline values: CDR1 KGHSH, CDR2 LQKENI. V was cut by 0 bases and J by 5 bases, with 5 bases left in between. The CDR3 runs to 12 residues. Clones were sequenced by immunoSEQ multiplex PCR, and TCRdb holds only the in-frame ones, with some missing. The table has 2,500 to 3,000 clones, almost 96% seen once. The sequence derives from a human donor with Merkel cell carcinoma. V and J are TRBV18 and TRBJ2-7; D is undetermined. Material: tumor tissue from Merkel cell carcinoma. The CDR3 sequence is CASSPPRNEQYF. The CDR3 DNA reads as TGTGCCAGCTCACCACCAAGGAACGAGCAGTACTTC.